Below, 19 T cell receptor beta chains from the same sample are listed, as sequenced in a study of T-cell memory formation after mild COVID-19. MiXCR, run by TCRdb on the 5' RACE reads, gives a single entry per CDR3 protein. The sample consists of roughly 350,000 distinct CDR3 sequences, about 13% of them appearing once. Sequencing input: PBMCs or a T cell subset sorted from them (not recorded which). The source of these receptors is a man in his late teens or twenties who had mild COVID-19 (a few samples of this study predate the infection). Cell type and time point are not known.

This sequence joins TRBV7-9 and TRBJ1-2, with D uncertain. The CDR3 is 15 residues long. V lost 4 bases and J 1 base, leaving 13 bases between the germline ends. Looked up from germline, CDR1 is SEHNR and CDR2 is FQNEAQ (reference sequence). The CDR3 is CASSWEQENNYGYTF. The CDR3 bases are TGTGCCAGCAGCTGGGAGCAGGAGAATAACTATGGCTACACCTTC.

This clonotype turned up a few times. The chain combines TRBV2 with TRBJ2-7; 7 bases agree with TRBD1. Germline-derived CDR1 and CDR2 are SNHLY and FYNNEI. V trimming: 10 bases; J trimming: 4 bases; junction bases outside the gene matches: 10. The CDR3 covers 13 residues. CDR3 in amino acids: CATIIRDSYEQYV. The CDR3 region has the DNA TGTGCCACCATAATCCGGGACAGTTACGAGCAGTACGTC.

In DNA form, the CDR3 reads TGTGCCACCAGCAGAGATGGGGGCTATGGGACTGAAGCTTTCTTT. This translates into CATSRDGGYGTEAFF. V and J are TRBV15 and TRBJ1-1; tentative D call: TRBD1 (6 bases). The germline V gene has CDR1 LNHNV and CDR2 YYDKDF (reference sequence). CDR3 size: 15 residues. Trimming stripped 0 bases from V and 5 bases from J, with 13 bases between.

The chain employs TRBV18 and TRBJ2-7; 7 nucleotides align to TRBD1. Unmatched junction bases numbered 11, after V lost 3 bases and J lost 6 bases. The CDR3 extends over 15 amino acids. In germline, CDR1 is KGHSH, CDR2 LQKENI. The CDR3 nucleotides are TGTGCCAGCTCACCCCTGACAGGGAAGTCGGGCGAGCAGTACTTC. It codes for CASSPLTGKSGEQYF.

The J gene is TRBJ1-1, the V gene TRBV9; no firm D call. Looked up from germline, CDR1 is SGDLS and CDR2 is YYNGEE. CDR3 length: 17 amino acids. Trimming stripped 0 bases from V and 1 base from J, with 16 bases between. DNA for the CDR3: TGTGCCAGCAGCGTAGGGTTGGCCCGGAGAGAGAACACTGAAGCTTTCTTT. Its translation: CASSVGLARRENTEAFF.

This clonotype came up a few times. J is TRBJ2-6 and V is TRBV12-3 or TRBV12-4, with D possibly matching TRBD1 (6 bases). Trimming removed 6 bases from V and 2 bases from J, with 11 bases in between. This CDR3 contains 15 residues. This CDR3 reads CASSDRNPGANVLTF. The CDR3 DNA reads TGTGCCAGCAGCGACAGGAACCCTGGGGCCAACGTCCTGACTTTC.

This clonotype was seen only a few times. The CDR3 loop reads CSVRIEEQFF. CDR3 coding DNA: TGCAGCGTTCGGATCGAAGAGCAGTTCTTC. The V call is TRBV29-1, the J call TRBJ2-1, with D unresolved. V was cut by 5 bases and J by 10 bases, with 9 bases left in between. The length of the CDR3 is 10 residues. Germline CDR1 reads SQVTM; CDR2 reads ANQGSEA.

This clonotype was counted a few times. The V gene is TRBV7-2, the J gene TRBJ2-7; D possibly corresponds to TRBD1 (6 bases). The germline V and J ends were trimmed by 3 bases and 3 bases, with 15 bases remaining between them. The CDR3 has 15 residues. Germline V CDR1 and CDR2: SGHTA, FQGNSA. The CDR3 DNA reads as TGTGCCAGCAGCTTCCAGGGGCTAGCCCACTACGAGCAGTACTTC. This gives the protein CASSFQGLAHYEQYF.

The chain has TRBV5-5 and TRBJ1-1; D may be TRBD1 (6 bases). Per germline, CDR1 SGHKS and CDR2 YYEKEE (reference sequence). This CDR3 comprises 15 residues. The germline V and J ends were trimmed by 4 bases and 0 bases, with 13 bases remaining between them. The CDR3 DNA follows: TGTGCCAGCAGCCGTTACCGGGGGCTGAACACTGAAGCTTTCTTT. Translated: CASSRYRGLNTEAFF.

This clonotype was detected a few times. The chain combines TRBV27 with TRBJ2-7, with D possibly matching TRBD2 (6 bases). The V end lost 2 bases, the J end lost 5 bases, and 10 bases lay between the germline ends. The CDR3 runs 13 residues. Germline V CDR1 and CDR2: MNHEY, SMNVEV (reference sequence). The CDR3 is CASSLPGVDEQYF. In DNA form, the CDR3 reads TGTGCCAGCAGTTTACCGGGGGTGGACGAGCAGTACTTC.

This clonotype was picked up many times. The J gene is TRBJ1-2, the V gene TRBV4-1; D is unresolved. V lost 4 bases and J 3 bases, leaving 12 bases between the germline ends. This CDR3 spans 14 amino acids. Germline lookup yields CDR1 MGHRA and CDR2 YSYEKL. The CDR3 reads CASSPAALDYGYTF. The CDR3 DNA is TGCGCCAGCAGCCCCGCAGCCCTGGACTATGGCTACACCTTC.

This clonotype was counted between two and nine times. V is TRBV18 and J is TRBJ2-3; 8 bases are a match to TRBD1. CDR1 and CDR2 (germline): KGHSH, LQKENI. V dropped 2 bases and J dropped 7; count of bases not matched to a gene: 8. This CDR3 is 15 amino acids long. CDR3 coding DNA: TGTGCCAGCTCACCAGTCGCAGGGGGCTGGAATACGCAGTATTTT. This translates into CASSPVAGGWNTQYF.

CDR3 DNA: TGCGCCAGCAGCCAAGAGGGGACAGGGGCTAACTATGGCTACACCTTC. This sequence encodes CASSQEGTGANYGYTF. J is TRBJ1-2 and V is TRBV4-1; TRBD1 aligns across 10 bases. The CDR3 is 16 amino acids. V shed 0 bases and J 0 bases; nucleotides not matched to a gene: 1. The germline CDR1 and CDR2 sequences are MGHRA and YSYEKL.

This clonotype has ten or more counts. The chain carries TRBV7-3 and TRBJ2-2; 9 bases align to TRBD1. Germline CDR1 is SGHTA and CDR2 is FQGTGA. This CDR3 has 15 amino acids. With 4 bases clipped from V and 3 bases from J, the junction kept 3 bases outside the gene matches. CDR3 bases: TGTGCCAGCAGCTGGCGGACAGGGGACACCGGGGAGCTGTTTTTT. Protein: CASSWRTGDTGELFF. The full variable domain, in which reference TRBV7-3 and TRBJ2-2 provide the parts outside the CDR3, is GAGVSQTPSNKVTEKGKYVELRCDPISGHTALYWYRQSLGQGPEFLIYFQGTGAADDSGLPNDRFFAVRPEGSVSTLKIQRTERGDSAVYLCASSWRTGDTGELFFGEGSRLTVL.

The sample holds a few counts of this clonotype. The chain is built from TRBV10-3 and TRBJ1-4, with D possibly being TRBD1 (5 bases). Germline V lookup: CDR1 ENHRY, CDR2 SYGVKD. The V and J ends lost 4 bases and 7 bases respectively, with 7 bases between them. The CDR3 contains 12 residues. CDR3 nucleotides: TGTGCCATCAGTGGTCAGGGTGAAAAACTGTTTTTT. As protein: CAISGQGEKLFF.

The DNA for the CDR3 is TGCGCCAGCAGCCCAATGACTAGTATTGATACAGATACGCAGTATTTT. This gives the protein CASSPMTSIDTDTQYF. This chain joins TRBV4-1 and TRBJ2-3; maybe TRBD2 (6 bases). This CDR3 has 16 residues. From germline, CDR1 is MGHRA and CDR2 YSYEKL. Trimming removed 4 bases from V and 3 bases from J, with 17 bases in between.

This chain links TRBV20-1 with TRBJ2-7; 16 positions agree with TRBD2. Losses at the gene ends were 6 bases for V and 5 bases for J; bases not matched to a gene: 10. This CDR3 is 16 amino acids long. Germline lookup yields CDR1 DFQATT and CDR2 SNEGSKA (reference sequence). The CDR3 here is CSAWSGTSGGGDEQYF. CDR3 coding DNA: TGCAGTGCCTGGTCCGGGACTAGCGGGGGGGGCGACGAGCAGTACTTC.

The chain employs TRBV12-5 and TRBJ2-5; D might be TRBD1 or TRBD2, each matching 5 bases. V lost 6 bases, J lost 2 bases, and 13 bases lay in between. Germline-derived CDR1 and CDR2 are LGHNT and FRNRAP. The CDR3 extends over 14 amino acids. The DNA of the CDR3 is TGTGCTAGTGGCCTGGGACGTATACAAGAGACCCAGTACTTC. This translates into CASGLGRIQETQYF.

This clonotype appeared many times. The V and J genes are TRBV12-3 or TRBV12-4 and TRBJ2-5; 7 bases match TRBD1. The CDR3 has 15 residues. Losses at the gene ends were 1 base for V and 1 base for J; bases not matched to a gene: 3. CDR3 in DNA: TGTGCCAGCAGTTTAGGGACAGGCCCCCAAGAGACCCAGTACTTC. Its protein is CASSLGTGPQETQYF.